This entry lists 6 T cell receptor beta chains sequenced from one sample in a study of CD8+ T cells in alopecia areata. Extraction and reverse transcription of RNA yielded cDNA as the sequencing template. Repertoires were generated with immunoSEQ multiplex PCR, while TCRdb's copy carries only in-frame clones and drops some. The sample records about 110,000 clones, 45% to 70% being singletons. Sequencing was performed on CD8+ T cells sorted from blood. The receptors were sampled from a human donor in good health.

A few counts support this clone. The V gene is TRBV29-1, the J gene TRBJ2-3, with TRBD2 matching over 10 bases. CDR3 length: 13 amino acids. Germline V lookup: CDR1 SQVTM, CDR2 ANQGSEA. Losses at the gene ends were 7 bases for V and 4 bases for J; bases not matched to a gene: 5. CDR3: CSGTSGRADTQYF. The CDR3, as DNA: TGCAGCGGGACTAGCGGAAGAGCAGATACGCAGTATTTT.

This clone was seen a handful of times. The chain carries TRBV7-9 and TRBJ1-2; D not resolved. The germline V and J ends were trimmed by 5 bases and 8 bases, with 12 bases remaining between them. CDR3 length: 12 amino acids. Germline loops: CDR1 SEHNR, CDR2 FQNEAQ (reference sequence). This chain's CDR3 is CASSGREEGYTF. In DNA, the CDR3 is TGTGCCAGCAGCGGCCGTGAGGAGGGCTACACCTTC.

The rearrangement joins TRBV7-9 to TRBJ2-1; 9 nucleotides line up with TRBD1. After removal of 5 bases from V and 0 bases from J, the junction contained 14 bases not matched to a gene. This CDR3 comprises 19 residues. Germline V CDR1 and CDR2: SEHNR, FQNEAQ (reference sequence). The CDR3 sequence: CASSTTGGQRPSSYNEQFF. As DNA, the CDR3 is TGTGCCAGCAGCACGACAGGGGGTCAGCGGCCGAGCTCCTACAATGAGCAGTTCTTC.

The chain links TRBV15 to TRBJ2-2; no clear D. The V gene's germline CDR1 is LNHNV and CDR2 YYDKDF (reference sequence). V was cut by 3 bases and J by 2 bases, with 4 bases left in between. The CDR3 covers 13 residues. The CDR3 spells CATSRENTGELFF. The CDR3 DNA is TGTGCCACCAGCAGGGAAAACACCGGGGAGCTGTTTTTT.

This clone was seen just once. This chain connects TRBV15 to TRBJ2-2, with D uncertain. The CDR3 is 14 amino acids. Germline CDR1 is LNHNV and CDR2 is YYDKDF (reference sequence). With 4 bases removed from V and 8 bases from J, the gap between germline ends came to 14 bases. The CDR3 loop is CATSKWTARGELFF. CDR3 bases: TGTGCCACCAGCAAATGGACCGCGAGGGGGGAGCTGTTTTTT.

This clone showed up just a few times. The CDR3 DNA follows: TGCAGCGTCGGACAGGGGTTATACGAGCAGTACTTC. It codes for CSVGQGLYEQYF. The chain recombines TRBV29-1 with TRBJ2-7; 9 bases align to TRBD1. CDR1 is SQVTM and CDR2 is ANQGSEA in the germline V gene. J was trimmed by 4 bases and V by 6 bases; bases with no gene match: 4. This CDR3 region has 12 residues.